The clone carrying this TCR beta chain occurred many times. Its antigen is unknown. For naive CD8 T cells, sorting used the CD8+CD4-CCR7+CD45RA+ phenotype. The sample belongs to a study of molecular identifiers for immune sequencing clone quantification. General study results and limits: Spiked Jurkat TCR RNA from one cell was reportedly detectable among about 910,000 naive cells.

Bulk TCR library preparation followed previously described methods with listed TCR primers. TCRdb processed the PCR reads anew with MiXCR; each CDR3 protein has one entry. The table includes 97,000 or so distinct CDR3 sequences, about 35% detected once. V was pared by 6 bases and J by 7 bases, with 16 bases between. CDR3 length: 13 amino acids. The chain links TRBV12-3 or TRBV12-4 to TRBJ2-7; D might be TRBD2 (6 bases). The sequenced material came from naive CD8+ T cells from blood, with Jurkat cell RNA spiked in. Subset meaning: FACS-sorted CD8+CD4-CCR7+CD45RA+ naive T cells. The clonotype comes from a human donor in good health. Some libraries in this study had Jurkat cell RNA spiked in. The CDR3: CASRDAGGEEQYF. DNA for the CDR3: TGTGCCAGCAGGGACGCCGGGGGAGAGGAGCAGTACTTC.